The next 15 T cell receptor beta chains were all read from a single sample in a study of T cell changes during pregnancy in multiple sclerosis. This table comes from immunoSEQ multiplex PCR, and its TCRdb copy is limited to in-frame clones, with some not included. Seen here are approximately 37,000 clones, approximately 90% observed once, and the top ten hold approximately 0.81%. The specimen was CD4+ T cells from peripheral blood mononuclear cells, collected before pregnancy. The receptors originated from a female donor with multiple sclerosis, enrolled in a pregnancy study.

This clone was found once. The chain links TRBV6-5 to TRBJ2-1; TRBD2 might be the D (6 bases). Germline V CDR1 and CDR2: MNHEY, SVGAGI. The V end lost 6 bases, the J end lost 6 bases, and 15 bases lay between the germline ends. The CDR3 sequence is 14 residues long. CDR3 sequence reads: CASRGTGDSNEQFF. CDR3 sequence (DNA): TGTGCCAGCAGGGGGACGGGAGATTCCAATGAGCAGTTCTTC.

The rearrangement joins TRBV18 to TRBJ1-1; D is possibly TRBD1 (6 bases). Per germline, CDR1 KGHSH and CDR2 LQKENI. V lost 4 bases, J lost 6 bases, and 9 bases lay in between. CDR3 length: 12 amino acids. The CDR3, as DNA: TGTGCCAGCTCACAACAGGGTTCTGAAGCTTTCTTT. Protein product: CASSQQGSEAFF.

V usage is TRBV28 and J usage is TRBJ2-1, with D tentatively TRBD1 (6 bases). The CDR3 is 14 amino acids. Trimming cost V 8 bases and J 0 bases, with 11 bases left between them. Germline lookup yields CDR1 MDHEN and CDR2 SYDVKM. CDR3 in DNA: TGTGCCAGCGAGGGGGTTCACTCCTACAATGAGCAGTTCTTC. Amino acids: CASEGVHSYNEQFF.

The V call is TRBV7-9, the J call TRBJ2-1; TRBD2 might be the D (6 bases). Germline CDR1 is SEHNR and CDR2 is FQNEAQ (reference sequence). The V end was cut by 8 bases, the J end by 2 bases, with 10 bases between. The CDR3 has 13 residues. This CDR3 reads CASVAGTYNEQFF. In DNA, the CDR3 is TGTGCCAGCGTGGCGGGAACCTACAATGAGCAGTTCTTC.

The chain carries TRBV19 and TRBJ2-7, with D perhaps matching TRBD2 (6 bases). The CDR3 is 15 amino acids. V was pared by 6 bases and J by 3 bases, with 18 bases between. Germline V gene lookup returns CDR1 LNHDA and CDR2 SQIVND (reference sequence). The CDR3 DNA sequence: TGTGCCAGTAGCCAGAGCGGGTTCCCAGACTACGAGCAGTACTTC. It translates to CASSQSGFPDYEQYF.

The rearrangement links TRBV7-8 to TRBJ2-2, with D tentatively TRBD1 (6 bases). Trimming left V 7 bases short and J 2 bases short, with 14 bases between. The length of the CDR3 is 15 residues. Germline V gene lookup returns CDR1 SGHVS and CDR2 FQNEAQ. In nucleotides, the CDR3 is TGTGCCAGCACCTCGGACAGCCTTAACACCGGGGAGCTGTTTTTT. This translates into CASTSDSLNTGELFF. The complete variable domain, with remaining parts taken from reference TRBV7-8 and TRBJ2-2, reads GAGVSQSPRYKVAKRGQDVALRCDPISGHVSLFWYQQALGQGPEFLTYFQNEAQLDKSGLPSDRFFAERPEGSVSTLKIQRTQQEDSAVYLCASTSDSLNTGELFFGEGSRLTVL.

The chain recombines TRBV6-5 with TRBJ2-7; TRBD1 matches at 7 bases. The CDR3 runs to 15 residues. CDR1 MNHEY and CDR2 SVGAGI come from the germline V gene. After removal of 6 bases from V and 0 bases from J, the junction contained 8 bases not matched to a gene. The CDR3 nucleotides read TGTGCCAGCAGCACGACAGGGTCTAGCTCCTACGAGCAGTACTTC. It specifies CASSTTGSSSYEQYF.

This chain joins TRBV7-9 and TRBJ2-5; TRBD1 aligns across 7 bases. Trimming took 1 base from V and 3 from J; bases not matched to a gene: 2. This CDR3 spans 14 amino acids. From germline, CDR1 is SEHNR and CDR2 FQNEAQ (reference sequence). The CDR3 DNA follows: TGTGCCAGCAGCTTAGAGGGGACAGAAGAGACCCAGTACTTC. Encoded protein: CASSLEGTEETQYF.

The rearrangement joins TRBV28 to TRBJ2-7; 12 positions match TRBD1. The CDR3 sequence is 16 residues long. Germline V gene data show CDR1 as MDHEN and CDR2 as SYDVKM. V lost 4 bases to trimming and J lost 3 bases; unmatched junction nucleotides: 7. DNA for the CDR3: TGTGCCAGCAGTTCGGGGGACAGGGGGCGCTTCTACGAGCAGTACTTC. It is translated as CASSSGDRGRFYEQYF.

The chain carries TRBV27 and TRBJ2-1; 12 bases line up with TRBD2. This CDR3 region has 16 residues. CDR1 and CDR2 (germline): MNHEY, SMNVEV (reference sequence). After removal of 4 bases from V and 5 bases from J, the junction contained 6 bases not matched to a gene. The CDR3 is CASSSWTSGTHNEQFF. The CDR3 DNA reads as TGTGCCAGCAGTTCCTGGACTAGCGGGACACACAATGAGCAGTTCTTC.

V is TRBV15 and J is TRBJ1-1, with TRBD1 matching 10 bases. Germline CDR1 is LNHNV and CDR2 is YYDKDF (reference sequence). V trimming: 5 bases; J trimming: 10 bases; junction bases outside the gene matches: 10. The CDR3 loop spans 14 amino acids. The CDR3 spells CATSPPLTGGRAFF. CDR3 sequence (DNA): TGTGCCACCAGCCCCCCCCTGACAGGGGGCAGAGCTTTCTTT.

This clone was seen only once. This chain joins TRBV7-8 and TRBJ1-1, with a tentative D call TRBD1 (5 bases). The CDR3 runs to 11 residues. The V gene lost 5 bases and the J gene lost 13 bases, with 14 bases spanning the gap. Germline assignment: CDR1 SGHVS and CDR2 FQNEAQ. The CDR3 region has the DNA TGTGCCAGCAGCCCGATCGGGGGTGGTTTCTTT. Its protein product is CASSPIGGGFF.

V gene TRBV28 combines with J gene TRBJ2-7, with TRBD2 matching 11 bases. CDR3 length equals 15 residues. In germline, CDR1 is MDHEN, CDR2 SYDVKM. The V and J ends lost 3 bases and 4 bases, in that order; junction bases with no gene match: 5. The CDR3 DNA follows: TGTGCCAGCAGTTTGGAGGCTAGCGGGAGGTACGAGCAGTACTTC. Its translation is CASSLEASGRYEQYF.

The rearrangement joins TRBV28 to TRBJ1-5; D possibly corresponds to TRBD1 (5 bases). The CDR3 length is 12 residues. V was trimmed by 5 bases and J by 10 bases, leaving 12 bases between them. Germline-derived CDR1 and CDR2 are MDHEN and SYDVKM. CDR3 loop: CASSGDSPPQHF. The CDR3 nucleotides read TGTGCCAGCAGTGGAGACAGCCCTCCCCAGCATTTT.

This chain connects TRBV2 to TRBJ2-7, with a weak D call TRBD1 (5 bases). This CDR3 contains 12 residues. Germline loops: CDR1 SNHLY, CDR2 FYNNEI. Trimming took off 7 bases at V and 6 bases at J, with 13 bases between the two ends. CDR3 sequence: CASKAGPGEQYF. CDR3 nucleotide sequence: TGTGCCAGCAAAGCAGGGCCGGGCGAGCAGTACTTC.